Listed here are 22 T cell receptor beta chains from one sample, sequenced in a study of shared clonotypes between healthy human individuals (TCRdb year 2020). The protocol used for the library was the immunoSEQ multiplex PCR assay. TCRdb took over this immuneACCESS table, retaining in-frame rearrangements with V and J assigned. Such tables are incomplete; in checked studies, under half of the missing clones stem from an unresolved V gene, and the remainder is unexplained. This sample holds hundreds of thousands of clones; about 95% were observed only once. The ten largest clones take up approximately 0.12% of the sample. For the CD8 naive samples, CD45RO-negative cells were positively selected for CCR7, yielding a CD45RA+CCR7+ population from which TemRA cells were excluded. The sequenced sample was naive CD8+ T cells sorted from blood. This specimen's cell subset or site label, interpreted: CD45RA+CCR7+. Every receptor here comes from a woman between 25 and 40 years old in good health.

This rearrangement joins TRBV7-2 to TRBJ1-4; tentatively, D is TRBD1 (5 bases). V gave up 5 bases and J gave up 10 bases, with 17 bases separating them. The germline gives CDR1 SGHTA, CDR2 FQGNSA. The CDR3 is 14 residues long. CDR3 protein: CASSQTPNGAKLFF. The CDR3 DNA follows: TGTGCCAGCAGCCAGACACCCAACGGGGCAAAACTGTTTTTT.

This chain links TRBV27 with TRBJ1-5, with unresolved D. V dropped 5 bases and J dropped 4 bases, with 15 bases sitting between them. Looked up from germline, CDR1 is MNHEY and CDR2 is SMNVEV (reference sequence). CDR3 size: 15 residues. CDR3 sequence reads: CASSPYGRSNQPQHF. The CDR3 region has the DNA TGTGCCAGCAGTCCGTACGGACGGTCAAATCAGCCCCAGCATTTT.

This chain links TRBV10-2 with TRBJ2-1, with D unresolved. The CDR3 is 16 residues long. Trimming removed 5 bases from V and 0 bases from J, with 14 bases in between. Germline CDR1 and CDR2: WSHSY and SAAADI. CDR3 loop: CASSSWATSSYNEQFF. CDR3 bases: TGCGCCAGCAGTTCTTGGGCAACGAGCTCCTACAATGAGCAGTTCTTC.

Written as DNA, the CDR3 is TGTGCCAGCAGTTTAATTATGGGCGTAACCTACGAGCAGTACTTC. Protein sequence: CASSLIMGVTYEQYF. V gene TRBV27 combines with J gene TRBJ2-7; D is unresolved. V was shortened by 2 bases and J by 2 bases, with 13 bases between the two germline ends. Germline V lookup: CDR1 MNHEY, CDR2 SMNVEV (reference sequence). The CDR3 length is 15 residues.

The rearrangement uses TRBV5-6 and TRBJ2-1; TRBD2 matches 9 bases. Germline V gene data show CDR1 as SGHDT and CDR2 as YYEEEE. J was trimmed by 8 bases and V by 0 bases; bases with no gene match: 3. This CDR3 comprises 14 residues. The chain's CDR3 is CASSLVGLADEQFF. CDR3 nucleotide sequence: TGTGCCAGCAGCTTGGTGGGACTAGCAGATGAGCAGTTCTTC.

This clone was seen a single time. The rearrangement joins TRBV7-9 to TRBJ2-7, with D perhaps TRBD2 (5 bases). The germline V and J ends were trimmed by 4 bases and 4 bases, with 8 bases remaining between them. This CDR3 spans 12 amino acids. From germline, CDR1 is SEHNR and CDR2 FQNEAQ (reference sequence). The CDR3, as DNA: TGTGCCAGCAGCTCCGAGGGATACGAGCAGTACTTC. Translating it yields CASSSEGYEQYF. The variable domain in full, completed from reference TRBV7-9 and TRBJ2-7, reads DTGVSQNPRHKITKRGQNVTFRCDPISEHNRLYWYRQTLGQGPEFLTYFQNEAQLEKSRLLSDRFSAERPKGSFSTLEIQRTEQGDSAMYLCASSSEGYEQYFGPGTRLTVT.

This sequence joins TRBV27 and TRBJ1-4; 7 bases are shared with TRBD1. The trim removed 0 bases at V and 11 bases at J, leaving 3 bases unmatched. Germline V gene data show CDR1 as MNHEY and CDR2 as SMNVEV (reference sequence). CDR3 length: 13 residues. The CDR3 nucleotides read TGTGCCAGCAGTTTATCTACAGGGGTCAAACTGTTTTTT. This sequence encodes CASSLSTGVKLFF.

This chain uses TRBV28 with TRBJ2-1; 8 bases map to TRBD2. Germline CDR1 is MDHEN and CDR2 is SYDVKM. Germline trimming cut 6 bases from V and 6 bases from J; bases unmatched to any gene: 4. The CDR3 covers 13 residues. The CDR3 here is CASSGGASNEQFF. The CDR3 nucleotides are TGTGCCAGCAGCGGGGGGGCTAGCAATGAGCAGTTCTTC.

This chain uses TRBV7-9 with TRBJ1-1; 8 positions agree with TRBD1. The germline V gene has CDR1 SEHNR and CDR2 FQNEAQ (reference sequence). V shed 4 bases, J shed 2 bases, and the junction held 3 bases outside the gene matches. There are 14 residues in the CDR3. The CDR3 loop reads CASSSGQGNTEAFF. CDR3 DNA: TGTGCCAGCAGCTCTGGACAGGGAAACACTGAAGCTTTCTTT.

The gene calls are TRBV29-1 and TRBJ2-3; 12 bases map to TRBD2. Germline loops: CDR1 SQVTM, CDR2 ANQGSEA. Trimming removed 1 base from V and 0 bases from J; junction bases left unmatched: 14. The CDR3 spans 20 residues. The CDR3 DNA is TGCAGCGTTGAAGGGACTAGCGGGACCCCTGAGCGGTTGAGCACAGATACGCAGTATTTT. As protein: CSVEGTSGTPERLSTDTQYF.

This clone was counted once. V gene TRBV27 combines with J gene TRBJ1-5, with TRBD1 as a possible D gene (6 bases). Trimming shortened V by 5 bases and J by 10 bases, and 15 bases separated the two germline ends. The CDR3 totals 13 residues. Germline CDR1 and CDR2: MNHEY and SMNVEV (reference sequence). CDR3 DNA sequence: TGTGCCAGCAGTCCAGGGGTTACGAGTCCCCAGCATTTT. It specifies CASSPGVTSPQHF.

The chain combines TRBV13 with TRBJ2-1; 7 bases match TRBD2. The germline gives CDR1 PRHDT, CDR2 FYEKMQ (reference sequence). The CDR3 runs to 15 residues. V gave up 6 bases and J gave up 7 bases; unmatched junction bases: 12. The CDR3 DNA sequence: TGTGCCAGCAGGGCCGCCGGGACTATTAATAATGAGCAGTTCTTC. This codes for CASRAAGTINNEQFF.

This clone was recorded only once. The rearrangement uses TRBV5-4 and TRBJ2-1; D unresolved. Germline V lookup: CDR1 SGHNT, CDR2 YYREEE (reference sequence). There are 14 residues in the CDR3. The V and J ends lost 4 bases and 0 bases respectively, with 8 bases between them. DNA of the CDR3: TGTGCCAGCAGCCCTGACTCCTCCTACAATGAGCAGTTCTTC. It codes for CASSPDSSYNEQFF.

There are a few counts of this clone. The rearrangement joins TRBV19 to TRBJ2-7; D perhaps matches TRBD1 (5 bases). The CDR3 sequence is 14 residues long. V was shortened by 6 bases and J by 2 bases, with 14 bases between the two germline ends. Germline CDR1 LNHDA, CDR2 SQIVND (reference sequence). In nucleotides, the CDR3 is TGTGCCAGTAGGGGGCAGGATATGCCCTACGAGCAGTACTTC. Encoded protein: CASRGQDMPYEQYF.

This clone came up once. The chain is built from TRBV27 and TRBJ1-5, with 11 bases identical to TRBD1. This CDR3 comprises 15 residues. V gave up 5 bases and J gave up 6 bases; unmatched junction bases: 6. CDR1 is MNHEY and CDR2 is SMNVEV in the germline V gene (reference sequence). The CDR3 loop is CASSASDRGPQPQHF. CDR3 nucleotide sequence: TGTGCCAGCAGTGCCTCGGACAGGGGGCCTCAGCCCCAGCATTTT.

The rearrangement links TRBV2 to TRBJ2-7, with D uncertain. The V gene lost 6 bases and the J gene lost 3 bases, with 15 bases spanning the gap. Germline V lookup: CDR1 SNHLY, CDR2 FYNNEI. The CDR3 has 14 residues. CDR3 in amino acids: CASRSGLGLYEQYF. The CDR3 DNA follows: TGTGCCAGCAGATCAGGCTTAGGGCTCTACGAGCAGTACTTC.

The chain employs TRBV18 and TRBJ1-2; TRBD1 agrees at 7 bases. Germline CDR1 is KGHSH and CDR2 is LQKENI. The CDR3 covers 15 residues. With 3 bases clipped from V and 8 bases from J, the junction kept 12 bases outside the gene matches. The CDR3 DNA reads TGTGCCAGCTCACCCCTTAGACAGGGTATGGAAGGCTACACCTTC. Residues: CASSPLRQGMEGYTF. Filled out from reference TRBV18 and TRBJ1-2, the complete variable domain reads NAGVMQNPRHLVRRRGQEARLRCSPMKGHSHVYWYRQLPEEGLKFMVYLQKENIIDESGMPKERFSAEFPKEGPSILRIQQVVRGDSAAYFCASSPLRQGMEGYTFGSGTRLTVV.

The CDR3 is CASSWGGPNEKLFF. The DNA of the CDR3 is TGTGCCAGCAGCTGGGGCGGTCCTAATGAAAAACTGTTTTTT. This chain joins TRBV27 and TRBJ1-4; D is possibly TRBD1 (5 bases). V was clipped by 6 bases and J by 3 bases, with 11 bases between them. There are 14 residues in the CDR3. The germline V gene has CDR1 MNHEY and CDR2 SMNVEV (reference sequence).

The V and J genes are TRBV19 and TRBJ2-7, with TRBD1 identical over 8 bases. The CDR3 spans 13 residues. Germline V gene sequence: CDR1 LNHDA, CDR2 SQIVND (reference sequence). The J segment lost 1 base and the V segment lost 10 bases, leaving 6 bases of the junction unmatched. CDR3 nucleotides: TGTGCCACGGCGGGACAGGTGTCCTACGAGCAGTACTTC. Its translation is CATAGQVSYEQYF.

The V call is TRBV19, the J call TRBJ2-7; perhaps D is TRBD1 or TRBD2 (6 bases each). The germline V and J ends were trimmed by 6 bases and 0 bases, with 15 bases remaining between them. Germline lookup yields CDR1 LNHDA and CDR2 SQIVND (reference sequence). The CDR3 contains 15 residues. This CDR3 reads CASSPPGANSYEQYF. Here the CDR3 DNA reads TGTGCCAGTAGCCCCCCGGGGGCCAACTCCTACGAGCAGTACTTC.

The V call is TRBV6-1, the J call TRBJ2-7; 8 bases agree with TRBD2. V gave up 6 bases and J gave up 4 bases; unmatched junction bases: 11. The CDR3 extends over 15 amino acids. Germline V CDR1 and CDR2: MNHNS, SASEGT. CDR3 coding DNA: TGTGCCAGCAGCGAGGGGGTTAGCGGGACTTACGAGCAGTACTTC. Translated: CASSEGVSGTYEQYF.

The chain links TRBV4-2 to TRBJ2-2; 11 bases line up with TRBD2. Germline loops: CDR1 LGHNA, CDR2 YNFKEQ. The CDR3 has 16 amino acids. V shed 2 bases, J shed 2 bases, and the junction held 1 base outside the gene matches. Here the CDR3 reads CASSQRLAGNTGELFF. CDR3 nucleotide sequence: TGTGCCAGCAGCCAACGACTAGCGGGAAACACCGGGGAGCTGTTTTTT.